This T cell receptor (beta chain) was profiled in a study of blood T cell repertoires in COVID-19. In the study overall: Samples taken during acute and convalescent COVID-19 were collected in the United States, Italy and Spain. PBMCs, B-cell-depleted T cells, or T cells were the source of the cDNA or gDNA that made up the material.

As processed by the authors: Reference gene primers were amplified, and this amplification served to estimate nucleated cell counts. Data came from immunoSEQ multiplex PCR; TCRdb stores just in-frame clones and leaves some out. The DNA gave D and trimming, while V, J and clone size come from that table. The table lists 100,000 to 150,000 clones, approximately 88% of them singletons. V dropped 5 bases and J dropped 3; count of bases not matched to a gene: 7. CDR1 SGHNT and CDR2 YENEEA come from the germline V gene. This CDR3 is built from 15 residues. Sequencing used peripheral blood. The clonotype was recovered from a man aged 50 to 59 with acute or convalescent COVID-19. V and J are TRBV11-3 and TRBJ2-1; 7 bases agree with TRBD2. The CDR3 loop reads CASSGGEDGYNEQFF. The CDR3 DNA reads TGTGCCAGCAGCGGGGGGGAGGACGGCTACAATGAGCAGTTCTTC.